These 10 T cell receptor beta chains came from one sample sequenced in a study of cytomegalovirus exposure and HLA in healthy donors. The PCR ran on 60 Vbeta and 13 Jbeta primers. Libraries were prepared by immunoSEQ multiplex PCR; TCRdb keeps only in-frame clonotypes and omits some of them. The table shows 100,000 or so clones, with 65% to 80% occurring only once. The sequenced sample was PBMCs. These receptors all stem from a woman aged 35 to 49 in good health and CMV-seronegative.

The chain joins TRBV4-1 to TRBJ2-3, with 7 bases aligning to TRBD1. This CDR3 is built from 16 residues. Looked up from germline, CDR1 is MGHRA and CDR2 is YSYEKL. V was pared by 1 base and J by 5 bases, with 9 bases of the junction left unmatched. The CDR3 is CASSQGSGTVGDTQYF. The DNA for the CDR3 is TGCGCCAGCAGCCAAGGATCGGGGACAGTAGGAGATACGCAGTATTTT.

Points on this clone: An end of the junction does not agree with germline; a read error may underlie this. The CDR3 is CSSSSYPRGPNEQFF. The CDR3 DNA follows: TGTTCCAGCAGCTCTTACCCCCGCGGCCCCAATGAGCAGTTCTTC. The chain couples TRBV7-9 to TRBJ2-1, with no clear D. Germline CDR1 SEHNR, CDR2 FQNEAQ (reference sequence). This CDR3 spans 15 amino acids.

The chain couples TRBV19 to TRBJ2-3; the match to TRBD2 covers 10 bases. V lost 4 bases, J lost 1 base, and 11 bases stayed unmatched. This CDR3 has 18 residues. Per the germline V gene, CDR1 is LNHDA and CDR2 is SQIVND (reference sequence). The CDR3 region is CASSTNQLAGGRTDTQYF. The CDR3 DNA is TGTGCCAGTAGTACCAACCAATTAGCGGGAGGACGCACAGATACGCAGTATTTT.

The chain combines TRBV11-3 with TRBJ2-2; D perhaps matches TRBD1 (5 bases). V was trimmed by 1 base and J by 3 bases, leaving 6 bases between them. The CDR3 has 14 amino acids. Germline loops: CDR1 SGHNT, CDR2 YENEEA. The CDR3 loop is CASSLAGYTGELFF. DNA for the CDR3: TGTGCCAGCAGCTTAGCAGGGTACACCGGGGAGCTGTTTTTT.

V gene TRBV5-1 combines with J gene TRBJ1-1; 9 nucleotides match TRBD1. J lost 5 bases, V lost 0 bases, and 2 bases had no gene match. Germline V lookup: CDR1 SGHRS, CDR2 YFSETQ. The CDR3 sequence is 14 residues long. CDR3 amino acids: CASSLGDRETEAFF. In DNA form, the CDR3 reads TGCGCCAGCAGCTTGGGGGACAGGGAGACTGAAGCTTTCTTT. Full variable domain (outside the CDR3, taken from reference TRBV5-1 and TRBJ1-1): KAGVTQTPRYLIKTRGQQVTLSCSPISGHRSVSWYQQTPGQGLQFLFEYFSETQRNKGNFPGRFSGRQFSNSRSEMNVSTLELGDSALYLCASSLGDRETEAFFGQGTRLTVV.

A few counts support this clone. The V gene is TRBV6-6, the J gene TRBJ1-6; a weak D match, TRBD1 (6 bases). The CDR3 consists of 14 residues. V was trimmed by 8 bases and J by 5 bases, leaving 13 bases between them. Germline lookup yields CDR1 MNHNY and CDR2 SVGAGI (reference sequence). The CDR3 spells CASSRTDHNSPLHF. The CDR3 DNA is TGTGCCAGCTCCAGGACAGACCATAATTCACCCCTCCACTTT.

The chain has TRBV27 and TRBJ2-3; a weak D match, TRBD1 (6 bases). Trimming removed 7 bases from V and 2 bases from J, with 22 bases in between. Per germline, CDR1 MNHEY and CDR2 SMNVEV (reference sequence). This CDR3 is built from 17 residues. The CDR3: CASNHTNRDTPTDTQYF. CDR3 nucleotides: TGTGCCAGCAACCACACTAACCGGGACACCCCCACAGATACGCAGTATTTT.

As regards this clone: Relative to the germline gene, one junction end is altered; a read error may explain this. This rearrangement joins TRBV7-7 to TRBJ2-5; TRBD1 matches at 7 bases. The CDR3 extends over 12 amino acids. The germline CDR1 and CDR2 sequences are SSHAT and FNYEAQ (reference sequence). CDR3 residues: CASSIGGETQYF. The CDR3 bases are TGTGCTAGCAGCATAGGGGGCGAGACCCAGTACTTC.

The V and J genes are TRBV4-2 and TRBJ2-2; D gene uncertain. Per germline, CDR1 LGHNA and CDR2 YNFKEQ. The germline V and J ends were trimmed by 0 bases and 5 bases, with 4 bases remaining between them. This CDR3 comprises 13 residues. The CDR3 DNA reads as TGTGCCAGCAGCCAAGAATATACCGGGGAGCTGTTTTTT. It translates to CASSQEYTGELFF.

This chain uses TRBV5-5 with TRBJ1-5, with 8 bases matching TRBD1. V lost 4 bases to trimming and J lost 3 bases; unmatched junction nucleotides: 3. The germline V gene has CDR1 SGHKS and CDR2 YYEKEE (reference sequence). This CDR3 is 14 amino acids long. The CDR3 here is CASSEGQANQPQHF. For the CDR3, the DNA is TGTGCCAGCAGCGAGGGACAGGCCAATCAGCCCCAGCATTTT.